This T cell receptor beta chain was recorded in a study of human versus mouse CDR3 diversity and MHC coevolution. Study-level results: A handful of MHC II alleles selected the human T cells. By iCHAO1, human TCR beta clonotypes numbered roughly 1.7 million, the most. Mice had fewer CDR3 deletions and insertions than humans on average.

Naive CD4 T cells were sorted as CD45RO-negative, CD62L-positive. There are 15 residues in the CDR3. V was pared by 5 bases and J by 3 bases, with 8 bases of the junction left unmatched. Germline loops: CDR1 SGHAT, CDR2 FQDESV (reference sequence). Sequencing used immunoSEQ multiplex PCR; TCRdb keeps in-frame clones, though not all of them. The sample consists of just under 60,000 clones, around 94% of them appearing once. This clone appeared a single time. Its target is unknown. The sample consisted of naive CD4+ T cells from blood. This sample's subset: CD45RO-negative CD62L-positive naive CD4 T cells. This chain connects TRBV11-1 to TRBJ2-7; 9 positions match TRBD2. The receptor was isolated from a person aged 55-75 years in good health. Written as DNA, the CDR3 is TGTGCCAGCAGCCAACGGGGACTAGCCTTCTACGAGCAGTACTTC. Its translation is CASSQRGLAFYEQYF.